Presented here are 23 T cell receptor beta chains from one specimen sequenced in a study of blood T cells in healthy people across ages (dated by TCRdb to the mid-2010s). Library method: 5' RACE. Sequencer: Illumina HiSeq 2500. A second PCR of roughly 7 to 12 cycles was run with a J-beta primer mix and a sample-barcoded 5' primer. Starting from the raw public reads, TCRdb applied fastp trimming at Q25, assembled clones with MiXCR and retained in-frame beta chains. Identical CDR3 protein sequences are pooled into one entry, listed with their most common genes and DNA. The sample table shows roughly 730,000 distinct CDR3 sequences, and about 61% are seen once. The ten largest clones capture roughly 24% of the sample. Sequenced: blood. The receptors stem from a man in his forties or fifties in good health.

The CDR3 here is CASSVDGQGSSPLHF. Here the CDR3 DNA reads TGTGCCAGCAGCGTAGATGGACAGGGCTCTTCACCCCTCCACTTT. The J gene is TRBJ1-6, the V gene TRBV9, with 8 bases identical to TRBD1. CDR1 and CDR2 from the germline V gene are SGDLS and YYNGEE. Unmatched junction bases numbered 5, after V lost 0 bases and J lost 9 bases. The CDR3 length is 15 residues.

J is TRBJ2-3 and V is TRBV7-8; the match to TRBD2 covers 10 bases. The CDR3 is 16 residues long. CDR1 is SGHVS, CDR2 FQNEAQ, per germline. Trimming removed 5 bases from V and 4 bases from J; junction bases left unmatched: 9. The CDR3: CASSLTPGTSADTQYF. In DNA form, the CDR3 reads TGTGCCAGCAGCCTAACTCCCGGGACTAGCGCAGATACGCAGTATTTT. The full variable domain, with the rest looked up from reference TRBV7-8 and TRBJ2-3, is GAGVSQSPRYKVAKRGQDVALRCDPISGHVSLFWYQQALGQGPEFLTYFQNEAQLDKSGLPSDRFFAERPEGSVSTLKIQRTQQEDSAVYLCASSLTPGTSADTQYFGPGTRLTVL.

V usage is TRBV10-3 and J usage is TRBJ2-7; D is undetermined. The J call is in doubt because the DNA end fits TRBJ2-5 better. The germline CDR1 and CDR2 sequences are ENHRY and SYGVKD. CDR3 length: 14 residues. Written as DNA, the CDR3 is TGTGCCATCAGACCAAAAGAGGATGACCTGACCCAGTACTTC. Translating it yields CAIRPKEDDLTQYF.

A single count supports this clonotype. CDR3 coding DNA: TGTGCCAGCAGCTTAGGGGTAGACGTCCGGGGCGTAGGTGAAAAACTGTTTTTT. Protein sequence: CASSLGVDVRGVGEKLFF. The V gene is TRBV7-2, the J gene TRBJ1-4, with D possibly TRBD1 on 5 matching bases. This CDR3 has 18 amino acids. Trimming removed 1 base at V and 7 bases at J, with 22 bases between. Looked up from germline, CDR1 is SGHTA and CDR2 is FQGNSA.

The chain links TRBV9 to TRBJ2-1, with D perhaps matching TRBD1 (5 bases). The ends were cut back, 7 bases at V and 5 bases at J, with 25 bases in the middle. Germline CDR1 reads SGDLS; CDR2 reads YYNGEE. The CDR3 sequence is 17 residues long. CDR3 region: CASGHTGEESDNNEQFF. The CDR3 DNA sequence: TGTGCCAGCGGTCACACGGGTGAGGAGTCGGACAACAATGAGCAGTTCTTC.

The chain joins TRBV24-1 to TRBJ2-1; 7 bases are shared with TRBD2. Germline lookup yields CDR1 KGHDR and CDR2 SFDVKD. The junction had 8 bases not matched to a gene; V was cut back by 8 bases and J by 5 bases. This CDR3 comprises 14 residues. CDR3 coding DNA: TGTGCCACCAATGGGGGACTAACTAACAATGAGCAGTTCTTC. It codes for CATNGGLTNNEQFF.

The CDR3 here is CASSDLYDYGYTF. The CDR3 DNA is TGTGCCAGCAGTGATCTGTACGACTATGGCTACACCTTC. V is TRBV25-1 and J is TRBJ1-2; no firm D call. V lost 3 bases to trimming and J lost 3 bases, with 8 bases between them. The CDR3 runs to 13 residues. The germline V gene has CDR1 MGHDK and CDR2 SYGVNS.

J is TRBJ1-2 and V is TRBV28, with 7 bases identical to TRBD1. From germline, CDR1 is MDHEN and CDR2 SYDVKM. This CDR3 is 15 amino acids long. The J segment lost 7 bases and the V segment lost 4 bases, leaving 12 bases of the junction unmatched. CDR3 region: CASSWGGTAPPGYTF. Written as DNA, the CDR3 is TGTGCCAGCAGTTGGGGTGGGACAGCCCCGCCTGGCTACACCTTC.

V is TRBV16 and J is TRBJ1-5; 9 bases align to TRBD1. The ends lost 4 bases at V and 2 bases at J; junction bases unmatched: 6. Germline lookup yields CDR1 KGHSY and CDR2 FQNENV. There are 16 residues in the CDR3. The CDR3 sequence: CASSRLRDRGNQPQHF. The CDR3 DNA is TGTGCCAGCAGCCGCCTCCGGGACAGGGGCAATCAGCCCCAGCATTTT.

The gene calls are TRBV27 and TRBJ1-4; D is uncertain. The CDR3 is made up of 15 amino acids. Germline loops: CDR1 MNHEY, CDR2 SMNVEV (reference sequence). Trimming cost V 5 bases and J 0 bases, with 10 bases left between them. This chain's CDR3 is CASSAILATNEKLFF. CDR3 nucleotide sequence: TGTGCCAGCAGTGCAATTCTTGCAACTAATGAAAAACTGTTTTTT.

V is TRBV20-1 and J is TRBJ2-4, with D perhaps TRBD2 (6 bases). The CDR3 is 14 amino acids. Trimming stripped 5 bases from V and 8 bases from J, with 19 bases between. Germline CDR1 is DFQATT and CDR2 is SNEGSKA (reference sequence). This CDR3 is CSAEVRDLGDIQYF. The CDR3 coding sequence is TGCAGTGCTGAGGTCCGGGACTTGGGGGACATTCAGTACTTC.

This clonotype showed up just a few times. This sequence joins TRBV7-2 and TRBJ2-1; 11 nucleotides align to TRBD2. The CDR3 has 15 residues. V trimming: 4 bases; J trimming: 9 bases; junction bases outside the gene matches: 8. Germline assignment: CDR1 SGHTA and CDR2 FQGNSA. CDR3 coding DNA: TGTGCCAGCAGCTCCTTAGCGGGGGGGCTAGGTGAGCAGTTCTTC. As protein: CASSSLAGGLGEQFF.

V usage is TRBV9 and J usage is TRBJ2-5, with TRBD2 matching over 12 bases. CDR3 length equals 16 residues. The trim removed 3 bases at V and 5 bases at J, leaving 8 bases unmatched. Germline values: CDR1 SGDLS, CDR2 YYNGEE. CDR3 region: CASSARSSGGAETQYF. In nucleotides, the CDR3 is TGTGCCAGCAGCGCCCGATCTAGCGGGGGGGCGGAGACCCAGTACTTC. Full variable domain (remainder filled in from reference TRBV9 and TRBJ2-5): DSGVTQTPKHLITATGQRVTLRCSPRSGDLSVYWYQQSLDQGLQFLIQYYNGEERAKGNILERFSAQQFPDLHSELNLSSLELGDSALYFCASSARSSGGAETQYFGPGTRLLVL.

The gene calls are TRBV11-2 and TRBJ1-1; no clear D. The germline CDR1 and CDR2 sequences are SGHAT and FQNNGV. The CDR3 is 14 residues long. Trimming removed 5 bases from V and 2 bases from J, with 12 bases in between. The CDR3 here is CASSAGGRNTEAFF. The CDR3 DNA sequence: TGTGCCAGCAGCGCGGGAGGCCGAAACACTGAAGCTTTCTTT.

The chain is built from TRBV12-3 or TRBV12-4 and TRBJ2-1, with D possibly being TRBD2 (5 bases). Trimming took 6 bases from V and 4 from J, leaving 16 bases between them. The CDR3 is made up of 15 amino acids. This CDR3 reads CASRLMAGAYNEQFF. The DNA for the CDR3 is TGTGCCAGCAGGTTAATGGCGGGCGCATACAATGAGCAGTTCTTC.

This clonotype was recorded only once. This chain links TRBV15 with TRBJ2-2; unclear D gene. Germline values: CDR1 LNHNV, CDR2 YYDKDF (reference sequence). The CDR3 covers 12 residues. V was pared by 1 base and J by 6 bases, with 3 bases between. CDR3 sequence (DNA): TGTGCCACCAGCAGAGGAGCCGGGGAGCTGTTTTTT. Translation: CATSRGAGELFF.

A word on this clonotype: A read error may account for a junction end that differs from germline. The chain uses TRBV12-3 or TRBV12-4 and TRBJ2-5; D possibly corresponds to TRBD2 (7 bases). The CDR3 runs to 14 residues. The CDR3 reads CASSSTGGQGTQYF. CDR3 DNA: TGTGCCAGCAGCTCGACGGGGGGACAAGGGACCCAGTACTTC.

V gene TRBV7-9 combines with J gene TRBJ2-5; TRBD2 aligns across 7 bases. V lost 8 bases and J lost 11; bases outside the gene matches: 17. Germline CDR1 reads SEHNR; CDR2 reads FQNEAQ (reference sequence). This CDR3 is built from 14 residues. CDR3 DNA: TGTGCCAGCGGGCTAGCGGCCTCTTACAATGAGCAGTACTTC. Translation: CASGLAASYNEQYF.

This clonotype was counted ten times or more. The genes are TRBV9 and TRBJ2-5; D is uncertain. CDR3 length: 13 residues. The V end lost 5 bases, the J end lost 0 bases, and 8 bases lay between the germline ends. Per germline, CDR1 SGDLS and CDR2 YYNGEE. The CDR3 DNA is TGTGCCAGCAGTGTTGGGTACCAAGAGACCCAGTACTTC. As protein: CASSVGYQETQYF. The entire variable domain, with the rest obtained from reference TRBV9 and TRBJ2-5, is as follows: DSGVTQTPKHLITATGQRVTLRCSPRSGDLSVYWYQQSLDQGLQFLIQYYNGEERAKGNILERFSAQQFPDLHSELNLSSLELGDSALYFCASSVGYQETQYFGPGTRLLVL.

This clonotype was seen repeatedly, ten times or more. The chain has TRBV11-1 and TRBJ2-5, with 8 positions matching TRBD1. Unmatched junction bases numbered 3, after V lost 5 bases and J lost 4 bases. The germline V gene encodes CDR1 SGHAT and CDR2 FQDESV (reference sequence). CDR3 size: 13 residues. In DNA, the CDR3 is TGTGCCAGCAGCCAAGGGACAGGAGAGACCCAGTACTTC. Its translation is CASSQGTGETQYF.

This clonotype was counted only a few times. The rearrangement uses TRBV9 and TRBJ2-3; 12 bases line up with TRBD2. Trimming removed 2 bases from V and 4 bases from J; junction bases left unmatched: 8. The CDR3 is 17 residues long. CDR1 SGDLS and CDR2 YYNGEE come from the germline V gene. CDR3 in amino acids: CASSVASGGALADTQYF. The CDR3, as DNA: TGTGCCAGCAGCGTGGCTAGCGGGGGGGCCTTGGCAGATACGCAGTATTTT.

The sample holds a few counts of this clonotype. The CDR3 reads CASSGARSNNSPLHF. The CDR3 region has the DNA TGTGCCAGCAGTGGGGCCAGGTCTAATAATTCACCCCTCCACTTT. This rearrangement joins TRBV27 to TRBJ1-6; D may be TRBD1 (5 bases). Germline V gene sequence: CDR1 MNHEY, CDR2 SMNVEV (reference sequence). Trimming left V 5 bases short and J 5 bases short, with 13 bases between. CDR3 size: 15 residues.

The gene calls are TRBV7-9 and TRBJ1-6, with no clear D. Trimming stripped 5 bases from V and 14 bases from J, with 22 bases between. The CDR3 runs 15 residues. Germline CDR1 and CDR2: SEHNR and FQNEAQ (reference sequence). CDR3 DNA: TGTGCCAGCAGCGAAGAGGTCCGGTATATTGGGGCCCTCCACTTT. Translated, it gives CASSEEVRYIGALHF.